This is a list of T cell receptor beta chains from one sample in a study of blood T cell repertoires in COVID-19. Here immunoSEQ multiplex PCR was the method, and the copy in TCRdb shows in-frame clones only, minus some. The table records just under 65,000 clones, 65% to 85% of them present only once. Sequenced: peripheral blood. The origin of the receptors is a human donor in a cohort sampled during active COVID-19. Each CDR3 is given with its conserved first and last residue. A D gene is named only where the DNA matches it firmly. Clone size is not always given. Where it is, it says once, few, many or a class for expanded clones.

clone size: -
V gene: TRBV10-2
J gene: TRBJ2-3
D gene: -
CDR3 DNA: TGCGCCAGCAGTGAGAGGACTAGCACAGATACGCAGTATTTT
CDR3 protein: CASSERTSTDTQYF

clone size: -
V gene: TRBV6-5
J gene: TRBJ1-2
D gene: TRBD1
CDR3 DNA: TGTGCCAGCTCTTTTCGGGGACAGGGGGCGGGAGGCTACACCTTC
CDR3 protein: CASSFRGQGAGGYTF

clone size: -
V gene: TRBV5-1
J gene: TRBJ1-1
D gene: -
CDR3 DNA: TGCGCCAGCACCCCCCTTGGGTTTCAGGGAAGGTACACTGAAGCTTTCTTT
CDR3 protein: CASTPLGFQGRYTEAFF

clone size: -
V gene: TRBV6-2/TRBV6-3
J gene: TRBJ2-1
D gene: -
CDR3 DNA: TGTGCCAGCAGTTACTCCGGAAGGGGGTTCAATGAGCAGTTCTTC
CDR3 protein: CASSYSGRGFNEQFF

clone size: once
V gene: TRBV6-5
J gene: TRBJ1-3
D gene: -
CDR3 DNA: TGTGCCAGCAGCACGGGGGTTACTGGAAACACCATATATTTT
CDR3 protein: CASSTGVTGNTIYF

clone size: -
V gene: TRBV5-8
J gene: TRBJ2-3
D gene: -
CDR3 DNA: TGTGCCAGCAGTTTGGGGCGGGATACGCAGTATTTT
CDR3 protein: CASSLGRDTQYF

clone size: -
V gene: TRBV5-1
J gene: TRBJ2-7
D gene: TRBD2
CDR3 DNA: TGCGCCAGCAGCCTTACTAGCGCTACCTACGAGCAGTACTTC
CDR3 protein: CASSLTSATYEQYF

clone size: -
V gene: TRBV7-2
J gene: TRBJ2-2
D gene: TRBD2
CDR3 DNA: TGTGCCAGCAGCTTAATGGGCGGGGGAGTAACCGGGGAGCTGTTTTTT
CDR3 protein: CASSLMGGGVTGELFF

clone size: -
V gene: TRBV29-1
J gene: TRBJ1-2
D gene: TRBD1
CDR3 DNA: TGCAGCGTTGAAGGGACAGGGGACGGCTACACCTTC
CDR3 protein: CSVEGTGDGYTF

clone size: -
V gene: TRBV11-3
J gene: TRBJ2-2
D gene: -
CDR3 DNA: TGTGCCAGCAGCCCCGACGCAGGGTACGGCGGGGAGCTGTTTTTT
CDR3 protein: CASSPDAGYGGELFF

clone size: -
V gene: TRBV5-1
J gene: TRBJ1-5
D gene: TRBD1
CDR3 DNA: TGCGCCAGCAGCCCGACGCTGACAGGGGGGAGCAATCAGCCCCAGCATTTT
CDR3 protein: CASSPTLTGGSNQPQHF

clone size: -
V gene: TRBV6-5
J gene: TRBJ2-7
D gene: -
CDR3 DNA: TGTGCCAGCACCCACGGCTACGAGCAGTACTTC
CDR3 protein: CASTHGYEQYF

clone size: -
V gene: TRBV12-3/TRBV12-4
J gene: TRBJ2-7
D gene: -
CDR3 DNA: TGTGCCAGCAGCCCGACGCGGTCCTACGAGCAGTACTTC
CDR3 protein: CASSPTRSYEQYF

clone size: -
V gene: TRBV27
J gene: TRBJ2-7
D gene: TRBD1
CDR3 DNA: TGTGCCACCAGGACAGGGAACCACGAGCAGTACTTC
CDR3 protein: CATRTGNHEQYF

clone size: -
V gene: TRBV14
J gene: TRBJ1-6
D gene: -
CDR3 DNA: TGTGCCAGCAGCCGCGGGACCGCCAATTCACCCCTCCACTTT
CDR3 protein: CASSRGTANSPLHF

clone size: -
V gene: TRBV6-2/TRBV6-3
J gene: TRBJ1-5
D gene: -
CDR3 DNA: TGTGCCAGCAGCGTCCGCCTGGCAGGACCCCAGCATTTT
CDR3 protein: CASSVRLAGPQHF

clone size: once
V gene: TRBV28
J gene: TRBJ1-2
D gene: -
CDR3 DNA: TGTGCCAGCAGTTCCCCCACTAACTATGGCTACACCTTC
CDR3 protein: CASSSPTNYGYTF

clone size: -
V gene: TRBV13
J gene: TRBJ1-1
D gene: -
CDR3 DNA: TGTGCCAGCAGCTTAGAGCTGAACACTGAAGCTTTCTTT
CDR3 protein: CASSLELNTEAFF

clone size: few
V gene: TRBV2
J gene: TRBJ1-1
D gene: -
CDR3 DNA: TGTGCCAGCAGTGTGCAGGGCGGCACTGAAGCTTTCTTT
CDR3 protein: CASSVQGGTEAFF

clone size: -
V gene: TRBV4-1
J gene: TRBJ1-3
D gene: -
CDR3 DNA: TGCGCCAGCAGCCAAGGCCGGGGGGCAGGAGGAAACACCATATATTTT
CDR3 protein: CASSQGRGAGGNTIYF

clone size: -
V gene: TRBV24-1
J gene: TRBJ2-7
D gene: TRBD1
CDR3 DNA: TGTGCCACCAGTGATCCCCAGGGGGCAAGCTACGAGCAGTACTTC
CDR3 protein: CATSDPQGASYEQYF

clone size: -
V gene: TRBV19
J gene: TRBJ1-5
D gene: -
CDR3 DNA: TGTGCCAGTAGGAGTGGAGCCGGTCAGCCCCAGCATTTT
CDR3 protein: CASRSGAGQPQHF

clone size: -
V gene: TRBV10-3
J gene: TRBJ2-7
D gene: -
CDR3 DNA: TGTGCCATCAGTACACAGGGACCCGAGCAGTACTTC
CDR3 protein: CAISTQGPEQYF

clone size: -
V gene: TRBV9
J gene: TRBJ2-1
D gene: TRBD1
CDR3 DNA: TGTGCCAGCAGCGCCGGCGGGTCGACAGGGGAGGAGCAGTTCTTC
CDR3 protein: CASSAGGSTGEEQFF

clone size: -
V gene: TRBV2
J gene: TRBJ1-5
D gene: TRBD1
CDR3 DNA: TGTGCCAGCAGAGGACCGGGACAGGGTGATCAGCCCCAGCATTTT
CDR3 protein: CASRGPGQGDQPQHF

clone size: -
V gene: TRBV11-2
J gene: TRBJ2-3
D gene: -
CDR3 DNA: TGTGCCAGCAGCTTATCCAGTTCTAGCACAGATACGCAGTATTTT
CDR3 protein: CASSLSSSSTDTQYF

clone size: -
V gene: TRBV5-1
J gene: TRBJ2-3
D gene: TRBD1
CDR3 DNA: TGCGCCAGCAGCTTGAATCAGGGGGCGCGGGGTACGCAGTATTTT
CDR3 protein: CASSLNQGARGTQYF

clone size: -
V gene: TRBV4-2
J gene: TRBJ2-7
D gene: -
CDR3 DNA: TGTGCCAGCAGCCAGTCAACTACCTACGAGCAGTACTTC
CDR3 protein: CASSQSTTYEQYF

clone size: -
V gene: TRBV5-5
J gene: TRBJ1-3
D gene: -
CDR3 DNA: TGTGCCAGCAGCCCAGGCCCTACGAAGGGAAACACCATATATTTT
CDR3 protein: CASSPGPTKGNTIYF

clone size: -
V gene: TRBV27
J gene: TRBJ2-3
D gene: -
CDR3 DNA: TGTGCCAGCAGCCCGACTCCCCCCCGTAGTACAGATACGCAGTATTTT
CDR3 protein: CASSPTPPRSTDTQYF

clone size: few
V gene: TRBV11-1
J gene: TRBJ2-2
D gene: TRBD1
CDR3 DNA: TGTGCCAGCCATGGGACAGGGGGTACCGGGGAGCTGTTTTTT
CDR3 protein: CASHGTGGTGELFF

clone size: -
V gene: TRBV6-5
J gene: TRBJ1-2
D gene: TRBD1
CDR3 DNA: TGTGCCAGCAGGGCCGGACAGGGGAAGGATGGCTACACCTTC
CDR3 protein: CASRAGQGKDGYTF

clone size: -
V gene: TRBV3-1/TRBV3-2
J gene: TRBJ1-6
D gene: -
CDR3 DNA: TGTGCCAGCAGCCAATGGGAGCTTGGCCATAATTCACCCCTCCACTTT
CDR3 protein: CASSQWELGHNSPLHF

clone size: -
V gene: TRBV7-6
J gene: TRBJ1-4
D gene: TRBD1
CDR3 DNA: TGTGCCAGCAGCTCCGCCGAGGGACAGTTTAATGAAAAACTGTTTTTT
CDR3 protein: CASSSAEGQFNEKLFF

clone size: -
V gene: TRBV5-1
J gene: TRBJ2-3
D gene: TRBD2
CDR3 DNA: TGCGCCAGCAGCTTGCTAGCGGAGGGCACAGATACGCAGTATTTT
CDR3 protein: CASSLLAEGTDTQYF

clone size: many
V gene: TRBV6-2/TRBV6-3
J gene: TRBJ2-1
D gene: TRBD2
CDR3 DNA: TGTGCCAGCAGTTACTCGGGACTAGCGGGAGTTTACAATGAGCAGTTCTTC
CDR3 protein: CASSYSGLAGVYNEQFF

clone size: -
V gene: TRBV27
J gene: TRBJ2-7
D gene: TRBD2
CDR3 DNA: TGTGCCAGCAGTGCTAGCGGGGGTGTCGAGCAGTACTTC
CDR3 protein: CASSASGGVEQYF

clone size: -
V gene: TRBV18
J gene: TRBJ2-2
D gene: -
CDR3 DNA: TGTGCCAGCTCACCCCAGGCGGGGGCAAACACCGGGGAGCTGTTTTTT
CDR3 protein: CASSPQAGANTGELFF

clone size: few
V gene: TRBV5-6
J gene: TRBJ2-7
D gene: -
CDR3 DNA: TGTGCCAGCAGCAAGCCGCCAGGGTCCTACGAGCAGTACTTC
CDR3 protein: CASSKPPGSYEQYF

clone size: -
V gene: TRBV11-3
J gene: TRBJ2-7
D gene: TRBD2
CDR3 DNA: TGTGCCAGCAGCTTGGGGACTAGTCCCTACGAGCAGTACTTC
CDR3 protein: CASSLGTSPYEQYF

clone size: few
V gene: TRBV7-2
J gene: TRBJ1-1
D gene: TRBD1
CDR3 DNA: TGTGCCAGCAGCTTACAGGGGGGCACTGAAGCTTTCTTT
CDR3 protein: CASSLQGGTEAFF

clone size: -
V gene: TRBV4-2
J gene: TRBJ2-4
D gene: -
CDR3 DNA: TGTGCCAGCAGCCAGGAGCCGAGCTCCGGGACTTCCCGCAGAAACATTCAGTACTTC
CDR3 protein: CASSQEPSSGTSRRNIQYF

clone size: -
V gene: TRBV6-5
J gene: TRBJ2-7
D gene: -
CDR3 DNA: TGTGCCAGCAGCTCCAGGGGGAGGCTCTCCTACGAGCAGTACTTC
CDR3 protein: CASSSRGRLSYEQYF

clone size: -
V gene: TRBV6-5
J gene: TRBJ1-4
D gene: -
CDR3 DNA: TGTGCCAGCGGGCGAGAGGAAAAACTGTTTTTT
CDR3 protein: CASGREEKLFF

clone size: -
V gene: TRBV30
J gene: TRBJ1-2
D gene: TRBD1
CDR3 DNA: TGTGCCTGGAGTGTAGGTACAGGGGGGGATCGGGGCTACACCTTC
CDR3 protein: CAWSVGTGGDRGYTF

clone size: -
V gene: TRBV15
J gene: TRBJ1-1
D gene: -
CDR3 DNA: TGTGCCACCAGCAGAGATCGTCCGGTAAGCACTGAAGCTTTCTTT
CDR3 protein: CATSRDRPVSTEAFF

clone size: -
V gene: TRBV3-1/TRBV3-2
J gene: TRBJ1-5
D gene: TRBD1
CDR3 DNA: TGTGCCAGCAGCCAGTACTTCTACCCGGGACAGGGAAGAATAGAGCCCCAGCATTTT
CDR3 protein: CASSQYFYPGQGRIEPQHF

clone size: -
V gene: TRBV28
J gene: TRBJ1-1
D gene: -
CDR3 DNA: TGTGCCAGCAGTTTCCCGGGGGGCCTGAACACTGAAGCTTTCTTT
CDR3 protein: CASSFPGGLNTEAFF

clone size: -
V gene: TRBV12-3/TRBV12-4
J gene: TRBJ1-2
D gene: -
CDR3 DNA: TGTGCCAGCAGATGGGGGGGTGACTATGGCTACACCTTC
CDR3 protein: CASRWGGDYGYTF

clone size: -
V gene: TRBV5-1
J gene: TRBJ2-1
D gene: -
CDR3 DNA: TGCGCCAGCAGCTTCGGGCAGGGTGATAATAATGAGCAGTTCTTC
CDR3 protein: CASSFGQGDNNEQFF

clone size: -
V gene: TRBV1
J gene: TRBJ2-7
D gene: -
CDR3 DNA: TGCACCAGCAGCCCCTTTCGGCATCAGGGAACTTACTTC
CDR3 protein: CTSSPFRHQGTYF

clone size: -
V gene: TRBV19
J gene: TRBJ1-4
D gene: -
CDR3 DNA: TGTGCCAGTAAAACTTCAGGGGCTAATGAAAAACTGTTTTTT
CDR3 protein: CASKTSGANEKLFF

clone size: -
V gene: TRBV30
J gene: TRBJ2-2
D gene: TRBD1
CDR3 DNA: TGTGCCTGGCAGGGGGCGCCCGGGGAGCTGTTTTTT
CDR3 protein: CAWQGAPGELFF

clone size: -
V gene: TRBV5-4
J gene: TRBJ2-3
D gene: TRBD2
CDR3 DNA: TGTGCCAGCAGCTTGCCTAGCGGGGGGGCCGATACGCAGTATTTT
CDR3 protein: CASSLPSGGADTQYF

clone size: few
V gene: TRBV29-1
J gene: TRBJ2-3
D gene: TRBD2
CDR3 DNA: TGCAGCGTTGTTCGGGGGGGGTTTAGCACAGATACGCAGTATTTT
CDR3 protein: CSVVRGGFSTDTQYF